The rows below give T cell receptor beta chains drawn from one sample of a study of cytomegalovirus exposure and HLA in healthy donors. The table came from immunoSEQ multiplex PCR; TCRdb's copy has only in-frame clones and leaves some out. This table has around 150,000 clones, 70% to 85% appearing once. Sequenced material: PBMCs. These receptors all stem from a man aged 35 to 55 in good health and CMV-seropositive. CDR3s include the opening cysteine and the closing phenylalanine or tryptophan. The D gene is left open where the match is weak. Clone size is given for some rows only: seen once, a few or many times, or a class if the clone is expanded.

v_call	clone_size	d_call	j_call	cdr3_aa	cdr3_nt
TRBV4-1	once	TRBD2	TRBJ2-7	CASSRAAPISGRGGYEQYF	TGCGCCAGCAGCAGGGCAGCCCCGATTAGCGGGAGAGGGGGCTACGAGCAGTACTTC
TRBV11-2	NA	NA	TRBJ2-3	CASSLEGGFSTDTQYF	TGTGCCAGCAGCTTAGAAGGCGGCTTTAGCACAGATACGCAGTATTTT
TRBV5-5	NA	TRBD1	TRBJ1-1	CASSLRGLSTEAFF	TGTGCCAGCAGCTTGAGGGGGCTAAGCACTGAAGCTTTCTTT
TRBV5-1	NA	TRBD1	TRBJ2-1	CASSLDRGYNEQFF	TGCGCCAGCAGTCTTGACAGGGGCTACAATGAGCAGTTCTTC
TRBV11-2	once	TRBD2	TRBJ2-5	CASSPRPGTSGRGETQYF	TGTGCCAGCAGCCCCCGTCCCGGGACTAGCGGGAGAGGAGAGACCCAGTACTTC
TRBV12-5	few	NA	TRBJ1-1	CASGPLLGSANTEAFF	TGTGCTAGTGGCCCCCTCCTCGGGTCAGCGAACACTGAAGCTTTCTTT
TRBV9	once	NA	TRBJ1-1	CASSRTTGNPNTEAFF	TGTGCCAGCAGCCGGACGACCGGGAACCCGAACACTGAAGCTTTCTTT
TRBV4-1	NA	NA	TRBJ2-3	CASSQDLEVRLISTDTQYF	TGCGCCAGCAGCCAAGATCTGGAGGTACGTCTCATTAGCACAGATACGCAGTATTTT
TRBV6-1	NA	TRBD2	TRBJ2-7	CASSELASGAYEQYF	TGTGCCAGCAGTGAACTGGCTAGCGGAGCCTACGAGCAGTACTTC
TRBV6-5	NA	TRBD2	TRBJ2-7	CASSLAGDYEQYF	TGTGCCAGCAGTTTAGCGGGAGACTACGAGCAGTACTTC
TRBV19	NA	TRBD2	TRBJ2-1	CASSLAGGPPYNEQFF	TGTGCCAGTAGTCTAGCGGGAGGGCCCCCCTACAATGAGCAGTTCTTC
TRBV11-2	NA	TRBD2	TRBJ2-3	CASSFGGGLATDTQYF	TGTGCCAGCAGCTTTGGAGGGGGACTAGCAACAGATACGCAGTATTTT
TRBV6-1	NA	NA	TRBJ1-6	CASSLYNSPLHF	TGTGCCAGCAGTCTCTATAATTCACCCCTCCACTTT
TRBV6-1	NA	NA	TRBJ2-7	CAGRTFYEQYF	TGTGCCGGCAGGACTTTCTACGAGCAGTACTTC
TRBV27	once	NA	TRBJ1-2	CASSPHGRGSQGYTF	TGTGCCAGCAGTCCCCATGGGAGGGGGAGCCAGGGCTACACCTTC
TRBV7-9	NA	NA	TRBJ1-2	CASSPQGGNYGYTF	TGTGCCAGCAGCCCCCAGGGAGGTAACTATGGCTACACCTTC
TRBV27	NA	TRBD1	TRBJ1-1	CASSLGTGVTEAFF	TGTGCCAGCAGTTTAGGGACAGGGGTTACTGAAGCTTTCTTT
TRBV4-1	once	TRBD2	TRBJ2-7	CASSQIDIGAGGGREQYF	TGCGCCAGCAGCCAGATCGATATTGGGGCGGGAGGGGGTAGGGAGCAGTACTTC
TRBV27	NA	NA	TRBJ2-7	CASSLAGTDYEQYF	TGTGCCAGCAGTTTAGCGGGTACTGACTACGAGCAGTACTTC
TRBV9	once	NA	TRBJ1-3	CASSGGGSSGNTIYF	TGTGCCAGCAGCGGCGGCGGGTCCTCTGGAAACACCATATATTTT
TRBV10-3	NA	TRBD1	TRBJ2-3	CAIRGQGGTDTQYF	TGTGCCATCAGGGGACAGGGGGGCACAGATACGCAGTATTTT
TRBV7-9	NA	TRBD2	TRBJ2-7	CASSPPGLAGDEQYF	TGTGCCAGCAGCCCCCCGGGGCTAGCGGGAGACGAGCAGTACTTC
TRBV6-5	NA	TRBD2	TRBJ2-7	CASSSGLGINYEQYF	TGTGCCAGCAGTTCGGGACTAGGGATTAACTACGAGCAGTACTTC
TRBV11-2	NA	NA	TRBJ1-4	CASSLDGRTANEKLFF	TGTGCCAGCAGCTTAGATGGAAGGACAGCTAATGAAAAACTGTTTTTT
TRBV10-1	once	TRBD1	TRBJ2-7	CATGTGDTYEQYF	TGCGCCACCGGGACAGGGGACACCTACGAGCAGTACTTC
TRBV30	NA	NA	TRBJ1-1	CACLIQGNTEAFF	TGTGCCTGTTTAATACAGGGGAACACTGAAGCTTTCTTT
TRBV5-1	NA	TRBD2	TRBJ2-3	CASSAWTSEADTQYF	TGCGCCAGCAGCGCCTGGACTAGCGAGGCAGATACGCAGTATTTT
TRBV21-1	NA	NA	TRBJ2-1	CASSKGFRAAGFSYNEQFF	TGTGCCAGCAGCAAAGGTTTCCGGGCGGCGGGCTTCTCCTACAATGAGCAGTTCTTC
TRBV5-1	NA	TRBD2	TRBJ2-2	CASSSPSGANTGELFF	TGCGCCAGCAGCTCACCTAGCGGGGCGAACACCGGGGAGCTGTTTTTT
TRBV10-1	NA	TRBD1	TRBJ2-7	CASIPGTGGNRPYEQYF	TGCGCCAGCATTCCCGGGACAGGGGGGAACCGTCCCTACGAGCAGTACTTC
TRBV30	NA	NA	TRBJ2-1	CAWVLAGLNEQFF	TGTGCCTGGGTACTAGCAGGTCTCAATGAGCAGTTCTTC
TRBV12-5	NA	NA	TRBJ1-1	CASGLAAAEAFF	TGTGCTAGTGGTTTGGCGGCGGCTGAAGCTTTCTTT
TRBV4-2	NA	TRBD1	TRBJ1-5	CASSQGGPGQGLDQPQHF	TGTGCCAGCAGCCAAGGGGGACCGGGACAGGGTCTTGATCAGCCCCAGCATTTT
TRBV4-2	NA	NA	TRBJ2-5	CASSRPVAGETQYF	TGTGCCAGCAGCCGCCCAGTTGCGGGGGAGACCCAGTACTTC
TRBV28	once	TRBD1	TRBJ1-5	CASSWGQADAQPQHF	TGTGCCAGCAGTTGGGGACAGGCCGACGCTCAGCCCCAGCATTTT
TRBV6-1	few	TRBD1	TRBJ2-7	CASSPGQGRQYF	TGTGCCAGCAGCCCAGGACAGGGTAGGCAGTACTTC
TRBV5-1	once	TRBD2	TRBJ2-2	CASSPGLADTGELFF	TGCGCCAGCAGCCCGGGACTAGCAGACACCGGGGAGCTGTTTTTT
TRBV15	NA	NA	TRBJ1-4	CATSRETKRKLFF	TGTGCCACCAGCAGAGAAACTAAGCGGAAACTGTTTTTT
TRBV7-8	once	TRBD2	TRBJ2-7	CASSSRGGAREEQYF	TGTGCCAGCAGCTCACGGGGGGGTGCCCGGGAGGAGCAGTACTTC
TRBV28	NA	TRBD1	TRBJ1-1	CASGEIGTVPEAFF	TGTGCCAGCGGCGAGATAGGGACAGTACCTGAAGCTTTCTTT
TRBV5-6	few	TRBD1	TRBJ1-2	CASRPTGVYGYTF	TGTGCCAGCAGACCGACAGGGGTCTATGGCTACACCTTC
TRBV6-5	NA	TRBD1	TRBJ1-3	CASRTGNSGNTIYF	TGTGCCAGCAGGACAGGGAACTCTGGAAACACCATATATTTT
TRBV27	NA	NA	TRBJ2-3	CASSLFGTTSTDTQYF	TGTGCCAGCAGTTTATTCGGGACAACTAGCACAGATACGCAGTATTTT
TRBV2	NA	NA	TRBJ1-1	CASSEAARRGGNTEAFF	TGTGCCAGCAGTGAAGCGGCACGGCGCGGGGGTAATACTGAAGCTTTCTTT
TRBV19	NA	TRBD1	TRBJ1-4	CASSGGQRNEKLFF	TGTGCCAGTAGTGGGGGACAGAGGAATGAAAAACTGTTTTTT
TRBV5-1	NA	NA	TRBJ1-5	CASRVDDSKPQHF	TGCGCCAGCAGAGTAGATGATTCAAAGCCCCAGCATTTT
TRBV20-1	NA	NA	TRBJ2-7	CSARDPELQYF	TGCAGTGCTAGAGATCCCGAGCTCCAGTACTTC
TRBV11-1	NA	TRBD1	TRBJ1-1	CASRLYRGTEAFF	TGTGCCAGCCGCTTATACAGGGGCACTGAAGCTTTCTTT
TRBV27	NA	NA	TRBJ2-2	CASSLLGGTGELFF	TGTGCCAGCAGTTTATTGGGGGGCACCGGGGAGCTGTTTTTT
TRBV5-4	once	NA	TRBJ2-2	CASSPGVGNTGELFF	TGTGCCAGCAGCCCAGGGGTGGGAAACACCGGGGAGCTGTTTTTT
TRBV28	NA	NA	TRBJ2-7	CASIREDEQYF	TGTGCCAGCATACGGGAAGACGAGCAGTACTTC
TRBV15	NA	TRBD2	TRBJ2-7	CATSRRLAGESEQYF	TGTGCCACCAGCAGACGACTAGCGGGAGAATCCGAGCAGTACTTC